Sequencing of this T cell receptor beta chain was carried out in a study of human T cells and chemical hapten exposure. Study-wide context: From small differences in pooled library volume came most of the variation in per-sample TCR yields.

V was pared by 3 bases and J by 5 bases, with 13 bases between. The CDR3 is 15 amino acids. Per germline, CDR1 LGHDT and CDR2 YNNKEL (reference sequence). A remark on this clonotype: The target antigen is unknown.

This sample's time point: healthy volunteer bleed at 6 weeks. Unfractionated whole blood served as the source for total RNA extraction. In the library, unique molecular identifiers were attached to individual cDNA molecules. As processed by the authors: TCR counts had a median of 95,638 per sample and spanned about 20,000 to 750,000. TCRdb processed the RACE reads anew with MiXCR; each CDR3 protein has one entry. TCRdb, not the authors, supplied the V and J calls. The sample contains 40,000 to 45,000 distinct CDR3 sequences, 3% to 4% of which appear only once. General study results and limits: DPC sensitization left the count of TCRs above 1 in 1000 unchanged.

The origin of this receptor is a human donor in good health. Some clones in this sample may be carry-over from other donors' samples. Source material: whole blood. The V call is TRBV3-1, the J call TRBJ1-4; tentative D call: TRBD1 (5 bases). This CDR3 is CASSQSRGGNEKLFF. The DNA for the CDR3 is TGTGCCAGCAGCCAGTCGAGGGGAGGAAATGAAAAACTGTTTTTT. Using reference TRBV3-1 and TRBJ1-4 for the parts outside the CDR3, the full variable domain is DTAVSQTPKYLVTQMGNDKSIKCEQNLGHDTMYWYKQDSKKFLKIMFSYNNKELIINETVPNRFSPKSPDKAHLNLHINSLELGDSAVYFCASSQSRGGNEKLFFGSGTQLSVL.